Listed here is a single TCR beta chain. Germline CDR1 SGHVS, CDR2 FNYEAQ. This CDR3 is built from 14 residues. The V gene lost 3 bases and the J gene lost 6 bases, with 15 bases spanning the gap. The data originate from a study of cytomegalovirus exposure and HLA in healthy donors. PCR involved 60 Vbeta and 13 Jbeta primers. This table comes from immunoSEQ multiplex PCR, and its TCRdb copy is limited to in-frame clones, with some not included. The sample includes 200,000 to 250,000 clones, more than 75% of them seen just once. Sequenced sample: PBMCs. V usage is TRBV7-6 and J usage is TRBJ2-7; D is undetermined. The receptor's source is a human donor in good health. The CDR3 DNA is TGTGCCAGCAGCTTGGTAGCCGCCCCCGGCGAGCAGTACTTC. It is translated as CASSLVAAPGEQYF.